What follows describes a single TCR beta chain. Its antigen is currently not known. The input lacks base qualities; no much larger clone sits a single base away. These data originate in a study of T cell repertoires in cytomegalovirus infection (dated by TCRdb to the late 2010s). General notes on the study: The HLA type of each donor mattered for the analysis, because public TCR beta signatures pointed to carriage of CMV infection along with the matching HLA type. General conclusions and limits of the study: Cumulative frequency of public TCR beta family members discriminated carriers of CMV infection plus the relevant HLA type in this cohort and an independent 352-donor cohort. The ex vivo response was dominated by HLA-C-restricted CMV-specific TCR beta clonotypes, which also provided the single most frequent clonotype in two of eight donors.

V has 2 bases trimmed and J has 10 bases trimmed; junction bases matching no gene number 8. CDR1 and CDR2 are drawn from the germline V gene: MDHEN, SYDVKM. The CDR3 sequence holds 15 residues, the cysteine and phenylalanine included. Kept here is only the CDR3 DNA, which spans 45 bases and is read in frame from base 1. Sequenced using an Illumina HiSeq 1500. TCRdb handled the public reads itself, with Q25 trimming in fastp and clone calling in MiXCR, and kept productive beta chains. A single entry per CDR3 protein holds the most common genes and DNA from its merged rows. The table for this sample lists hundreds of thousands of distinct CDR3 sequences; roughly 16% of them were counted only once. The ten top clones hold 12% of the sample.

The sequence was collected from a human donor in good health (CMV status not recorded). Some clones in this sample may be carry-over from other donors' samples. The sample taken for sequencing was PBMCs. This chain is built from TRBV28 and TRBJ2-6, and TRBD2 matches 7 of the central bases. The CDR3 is CASSLPPPGRNVLTF. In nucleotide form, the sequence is TGTGCCAGCAGTTTACCCCCGCCCGGGAGGAACGTCCTGACTTTC.